There are a few counts of the clone carrying this TCR beta chain. Its antigen is unknown. The entry originates in a study of T cells in Graves' hyperthyroidism and ophthalmopathy. The germline V gene encodes CDR1 KGHDR and CDR2 SFDVKD. Trimming cost V 7 bases and J 9 bases, with 18 bases left between them. The CDR3 is made up of 15 amino acids. Study results and caveats: Clonotypes that were expanded in thyroid above 0.001 mostly appeared in blood too.

What was amplified from RNA transcripts were TCR beta CDR3 regions. The primer set for the first-round RT-PCR of the TCR CDR3 was HTBI. Each CDR3 protein gets one entry after TCRdb re-called the multiplex PCR reads with MiXCR. The sample consists of 40,000 to 60,000 distinct CDR3 sequences, roughly 50% of them appearing once. This receptor was taken from a woman in her fifties or sixties with Graves' ophthalmopathy. Sequenced: blood. V and J are TRBV24-1 and TRBJ1-6; weak D call: TRBD1 (6 bases). In DNA form, the CDR3 reads TGTGCCACCAGATCACTAGACAGGCTCGGTTCACCCCTCCACTTT. Its translation is CATRSLDRLGSPLHF.